The 17 T cell receptor beta chains reported below all come from one sample, sequenced in a study of blood T cells in healthy people across ages. A second PCR of 7 to 11 cycles used a sample-barcoded 5' primer and a J-beta primer mix. TCRdb reprocessed the 5' RACE reads via MiXCR and lists one record per CDR3 protein. Counted here are fewer than 900,000 distinct CDR3 sequences, roughly two fifths occurring once; the ten biggest clones make up roughly 20%. Sequenced sample: blood. All receptors come from a woman aged 60-75 years in good health.

The rearrangement uses TRBV20-1 and TRBJ2-5; 7 nucleotides align to TRBD2. V lost 0 bases to trimming and J lost 5 bases; unmatched junction nucleotides: 6. The CDR3 is 14 amino acids. CDR1 is DFQATT, CDR2 SNEGSKA, per germline (reference sequence). CDR3 region: CSARDSGGGETQYF. The CDR3 nucleotides are TGCAGTGCTAGAGATTCCGGGGGAGGGGAGACCCAGTACTTC.

The V gene is TRBV20-1, the J gene TRBJ2-3; 10 nucleotides agree with TRBD2. The V gene's germline CDR1 is DFQATT and CDR2 SNEGSKA (reference sequence). V gave up 2 bases and J gave up 1 base; unmatched junction bases: 0. The length of the CDR3 is 14 residues. CDR3 sequence: CSARSGRGTDTQYF. The CDR3 DNA reads TGCAGTGCTAGAAGCGGGAGGGGCACAGATACGCAGTATTTT.

This clonotype was detected only a few times. The V call is TRBV9, the J call TRBJ2-3; D may be TRBD2 (6 bases). V lost 4 bases and J 4 bases, leaving 19 bases between the germline ends. The CDR3 spans 16 residues. CDR1 and CDR2 from the germline V gene are SGDLS and YYNGEE. The CDR3 DNA sequence: TGTGCCAGCAGCCTCGGGGCTAGCGAGACCGCAGATACGCAGTATTTT. Translation gives CASSLGASETADTQYF.

The V and J genes are TRBV12-3 or TRBV12-4 and TRBJ1-4; no clear D. Trimming removed 2 bases at V and 0 bases at J, with 7 bases between. This CDR3 comprises 15 residues. In DNA form, the CDR3 reads TGTGCCAGCAGTTTACGCAGTGCAACTAATGAAAAACTGTTTTTT. Translated: CASSLRSATNEKLFF.

The chain couples TRBV4-2 to TRBJ1-2, with D tentatively TRBD1 (5 bases). CDR3 length: 15 residues. CDR1 is LGHNA and CDR2 is YNFKEQ in the germline V gene. The ends were cut back, 0 bases at V and 2 bases at J, with 10 bases in the middle. The CDR3 DNA sequence: TGTGCCAGCAGCCAAGAATCACAGGACAACTATGGCTACACCTTC. Its translation is CASSQESQDNYGYTF.

As to this clonotype: A much larger clone sits a single nucleotide away, making a read error possible. CDR3 sequence reads: CASSWDLASTDTQYF. The CDR3 nucleotides read TGCGCCAGCAGCTGGGATCTAGCGAGCACAGATACGCAGTATTTT. The J gene is TRBJ2-3, the V gene TRBV5-1; maybe TRBD2 (6 bases). The CDR3 has 15 residues. The germline V gene has CDR1 SGHRS and CDR2 YFSETQ. V was pared by 3 bases and J by 0 bases, with 11 bases between.

This sequence joins TRBV5-1 and TRBJ1-2, with D maybe TRBD1 (5 bases). V was clipped by 7 bases and J by 1 base, with 23 bases between them. The CDR3 is 17 amino acids. The V gene's germline CDR1 is SGHRS and CDR2 YFSETQ. For the CDR3, the DNA is TGCGCCAGCTCTATCCGGGACCGGAGAAATTTTAACTATGGCTACACCTTC. This translates into CASSIRDRRNFNYGYTF.

V is TRBV6-4 and J is TRBJ2-1; 8 positions match TRBD2. V shed 3 bases, J shed 9 bases, and the junction held 4 bases outside the gene matches. Germline values: CDR1 MRHNA, CDR2 SNTAGT. The CDR3 extends over 13 amino acids. The CDR3 spells CASSEGTRREQFF. The CDR3 DNA is TGTGCCAGCAGTGAGGGGACTAGGCGTGAGCAGTTCTTC.

The chain employs TRBV18 and TRBJ2-1; D possibly corresponds to TRBD1 (6 bases). Germline CDR1 KGHSH, CDR2 LQKENI. The CDR3 length is 17 residues. V was shortened by 0 bases and J by 7 bases, with 19 bases between the two germline ends. CDR3 nucleotides: TGTGCCAGCTCACCACCAACCGGGACACAACTCAGGAATGAGCAGTTCTTC. As protein: CASSPPTGTQLRNEQFF.

V is TRBV14 and J is TRBJ1-4, with TRBD1 identical over 8 bases. Germline trimming cut 4 bases from V and 8 bases from J; bases unmatched to any gene: 3. Germline V gives CDR1 SGHDN, CDR2 FVKESK. This CDR3 spans 13 amino acids. The CDR3 DNA is TGTGCCAGCAGCCTCTGGACAGGGGAAAAACTGTTTTTT. Amino acid sequence: CASSLWTGEKLFF.

The chain joins TRBV5-1 to TRBJ2-5, with D possibly being TRBD2 (5 bases). V lost 2 bases to trimming and J lost 3 bases, with 11 bases between them. Germline V gene sequence: CDR1 SGHRS, CDR2 YFSETQ. The CDR3 spans 14 residues. In nucleotides, the CDR3 is TGCGCCAGCAGCTTTAGTGACGGGAAAGAGACCCAGTACTTC. This gives the protein CASSFSDGKETQYF.

This rearrangement joins TRBV28 to TRBJ2-2; 14 positions agree with TRBD2. The CDR3 contains 17 residues. The junction had 10 bases not matched to a gene; V was cut back by 7 bases and J by 6 bases. Per the germline V gene, CDR1 is MDHEN and CDR2 is SYDVKM. CDR3 nucleotide sequence: TGTGCCAGCACCTACCTGGGACTAGCGGGAGATGCCGGGGAGCTGTTTTTT. Translation: CASTYLGLAGDAGELFF.

This clonotype was observed many times. V gene TRBV7-9 combines with J gene TRBJ2-7, with TRBD1 matching 7 bases. CDR1 SEHNR and CDR2 FQNEAQ come from the germline V gene (reference sequence). The CDR3 sequence is 14 residues long. V lost 4 bases and J lost 5; bases outside the gene matches: 8. CDR3 protein: CASSSGQTFDEQYF. As DNA, the CDR3 is TGTGCCAGCAGCTCGGGACAGACATTTGACGAGCAGTACTTC.

The chain has TRBV27 and TRBJ2-7; tentative D call: TRBD2 (6 bases). The CDR3 is made up of 16 amino acids. Trimming took 5 bases from V and 0 from J, leaving 17 bases between them. CDR1 is MNHEY and CDR2 is SMNVEV in the germline V gene (reference sequence). CDR3 sequence reads: CASSLYRDSDSYEQYF. In nucleotides, the CDR3 is TGTGCCAGCAGTCTGTACCGGGACTCAGACTCCTACGAGCAGTACTTC.

This clonotype was seen just once. The junction differs from germline at one of its ends, possibly a read error. The gene calls are TRBV6-5 and TRBJ1-5; 9 bases are shared with TRBD1. The CDR3 covers 19 residues. Per the germline V gene, CDR1 is MNHEY and CDR2 is SVGAGI. Here the CDR3 DNA reads TGTGCCAGCAGCTACTCGTCAGGACAGGGGCTTTATAGCAATCAGCCCCAGCATTTT. The encoded protein is CASSYSSGQGLYSNQPQHF.

CDR3 sequence: CSVAWAASNEQFF. In DNA form, the CDR3 reads TGCAGCGTCGCCTGGGCAGCTTCCAATGAGCAGTTCTTC. The chain couples TRBV29-1 to TRBJ2-1; the D is unclear. The CDR3 covers 13 residues. Germline V lookup: CDR1 SQVTM, CDR2 ANQGSEA. The germline V and J ends were trimmed by 6 bases and 6 bases, with 15 bases remaining between them.

This chain uses TRBV20-1 with TRBJ2-7; either TRBD1 or TRBD2 may supply D (5 bases each). Germline V lookup: CDR1 DFQATT, CDR2 SNEGSKA (reference sequence). The CDR3 covers 13 residues. V was pared by 3 bases and J by 3 bases, with 12 bases between. DNA for the CDR3: TGCAGTGCTAGGGGGACGAGCGTCTACGAGCAGTACTTC. Protein product: CSARGTSVYEQYF.